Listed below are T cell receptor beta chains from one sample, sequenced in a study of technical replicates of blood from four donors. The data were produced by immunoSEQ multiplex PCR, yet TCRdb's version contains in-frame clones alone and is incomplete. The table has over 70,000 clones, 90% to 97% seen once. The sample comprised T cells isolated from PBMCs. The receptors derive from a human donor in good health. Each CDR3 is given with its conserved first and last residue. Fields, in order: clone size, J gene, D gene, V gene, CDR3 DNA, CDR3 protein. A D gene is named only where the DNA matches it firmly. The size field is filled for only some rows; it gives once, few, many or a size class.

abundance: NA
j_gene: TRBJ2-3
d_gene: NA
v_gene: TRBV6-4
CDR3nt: TGTGCCAGCAGTGACGGAGACTGGCGGGGACTCACAGATACGCAGTATTTT
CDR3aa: CASSDGDWRGLTDTQYF

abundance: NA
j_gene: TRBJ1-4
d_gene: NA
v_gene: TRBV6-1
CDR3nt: TGTGCCAGCTCAAGCTCGGGGGGGGCTGAAAAACTGTTTTTT
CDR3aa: CASSSSGGAEKLFF

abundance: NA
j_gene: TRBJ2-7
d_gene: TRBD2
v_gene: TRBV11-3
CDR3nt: TGTGCCAGCAGCCAGGGCCAGCGGGAGAGTGTTTCCTACGAGCAGTACTTC
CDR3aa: CASSQGQRESVSYEQYF

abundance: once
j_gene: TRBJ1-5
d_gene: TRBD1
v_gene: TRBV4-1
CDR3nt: TGCGCCAGCAGCGGAAACCGGGACAGGGGAGGCAATCAGCCCCAGCATTTT
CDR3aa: CASSGNRDRGGNQPQHF

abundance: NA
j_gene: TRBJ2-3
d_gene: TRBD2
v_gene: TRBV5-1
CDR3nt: TGCGCCAGCAGCTTAGCGGGATCGGATACGCAGTATTTT
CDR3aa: CASSLAGSDTQYF

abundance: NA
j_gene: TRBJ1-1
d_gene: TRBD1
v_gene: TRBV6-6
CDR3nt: TGTGCCAGCAGTACTAGGGACAGGCAGAACACTGAAGCTTTCTTT
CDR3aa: CASSTRDRQNTEAFF

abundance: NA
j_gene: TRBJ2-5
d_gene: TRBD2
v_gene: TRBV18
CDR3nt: TGTGCCAGCTCACCACCGATGTTATTAGCGGGAGGAGGGGCGGAGACCCAGTACTTC
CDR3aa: CASSPPMLLAGGGAETQYF

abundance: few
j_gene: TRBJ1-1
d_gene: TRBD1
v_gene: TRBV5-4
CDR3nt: TGTGCCAGCAGCTGGGACAGGTCGAACACTGAAGCTTTCTTT
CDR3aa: CASSWDRSNTEAFF

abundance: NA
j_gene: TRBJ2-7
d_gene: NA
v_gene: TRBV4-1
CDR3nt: TGCGCCAGCAGCCAAGATCTTACCTACGAGCAGTACTTC
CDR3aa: CASSQDLTYEQYF

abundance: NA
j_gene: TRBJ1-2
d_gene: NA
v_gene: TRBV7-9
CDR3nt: TGTGCCAGCAGCTTGGGGACAAATATACTCTATGGCTACACCTTC
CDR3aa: CASSLGTNILYGYTF